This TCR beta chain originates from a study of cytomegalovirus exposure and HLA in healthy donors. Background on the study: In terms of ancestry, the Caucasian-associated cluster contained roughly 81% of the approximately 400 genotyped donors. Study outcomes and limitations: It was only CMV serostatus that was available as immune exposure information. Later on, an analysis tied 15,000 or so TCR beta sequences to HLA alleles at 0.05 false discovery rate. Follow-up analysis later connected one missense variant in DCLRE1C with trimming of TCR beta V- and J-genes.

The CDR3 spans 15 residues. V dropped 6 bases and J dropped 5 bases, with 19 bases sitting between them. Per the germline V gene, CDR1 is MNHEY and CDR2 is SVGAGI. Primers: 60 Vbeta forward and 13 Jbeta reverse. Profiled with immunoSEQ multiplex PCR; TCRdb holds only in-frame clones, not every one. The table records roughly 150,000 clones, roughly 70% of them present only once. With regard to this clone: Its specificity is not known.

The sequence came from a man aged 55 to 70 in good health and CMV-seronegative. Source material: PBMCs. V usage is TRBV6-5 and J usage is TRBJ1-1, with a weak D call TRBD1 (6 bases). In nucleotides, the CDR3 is TGTGCCAGCAGAAGTCAAAGGACAGTGGGAACTGAAGCTTTCTTT. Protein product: CASRSQRTVGTEAFF.